The 18 T cell receptor beta chains given below trace back to one sample, sequenced in a study of T cell responses to AZD1222 COVID-19 vaccine. The table came from immunoSEQ multiplex PCR; TCRdb's copy has only in-frame clones and leaves some out. This sample has about 180,000 clones, with approximately 86% found just once. Sequences were derived from peripheral blood, sampled 28 days after the second AZD1222 dose. Receptor source: an adult who received the AZD1222 COVID-19 vaccine.

The chain employs TRBV7-9 and TRBJ2-5, with a tentative D call TRBD2 (5 bases). Trimming removed 3 bases from V and 3 bases from J, with 11 bases in between. Germline V gives CDR1 SEHNR, CDR2 FQNEAQ (reference sequence). CDR3 length: 14 residues. The CDR3 here is CASSLREYEETQYF. The DNA of the CDR3 is TGTGCCAGCAGCTTGAGGGAATACGAAGAGACCCAGTACTTC.

As to this clone: Other DNA sequences from this sample encode an identical CDR3 as well. V is TRBV28 and J is TRBJ1-4; no firm D call. Trimming took off 3 bases at V and 7 bases at J, with 6 bases between the two ends. The CDR3 has 12 amino acids. Germline CDR1 MDHEN, CDR2 SYDVKM. The CDR3: CASSLGGEKLFF. CDR3 nucleotide sequence: TGTGCCAGCAGTTTGGGAGGTGAAAAACTGTTTTTT.

V and J are TRBV2 and TRBJ2-1; possible D gene TRBD2, 6 bases. The germline V and J ends were trimmed by 4 bases and 5 bases, with 9 bases remaining between them. This CDR3 is built from 13 residues. Germline CDR1 is SNHLY and CDR2 is FYNNEI. The CDR3 loop is CASSVGGNNEQFF. CDR3 nucleotides: TGTGCCAGCAGTGTTGGCGGGAACAATGAGCAGTTCTTC.

This clone was counted a single time. The chain couples TRBV18 to TRBJ1-4; 8 nucleotides line up with TRBD1. V lost 1 base to trimming and J lost 2 bases; unmatched junction nucleotides: 3. CDR1 is KGHSH and CDR2 is LQKENI in the germline V gene. This CDR3 region has 16 residues. In DNA, the CDR3 is TGTGCCAGCTCACCACGAGCAGGGGGCACTAATGAAAAACTGTTTTTT. Its translation is CASSPRAGGTNEKLFF.

This clone appeared a single time. The V gene is TRBV7-9, the J gene TRBJ1-2; TRBD1 matches at 7 bases. The germline gives CDR1 SEHNR, CDR2 FQNEAQ (reference sequence). The CDR3 totals 13 residues. Trimming cost V 6 bases and J 6 bases; bases outside gene matches: 7. CDR3: CASRGQAINGYTF. CDR3 nucleotides: TGTGCCAGCAGAGGACAGGCTATAAATGGCTACACCTTC.

V and J are TRBV19 and TRBJ1-1, with no clear D. Germline assignment: CDR1 LNHDA and CDR2 SQIVND (reference sequence). V was shortened by 0 bases and J by 11 bases, with 19 bases between the two germline ends. The CDR3 extends over 15 amino acids. The CDR3 DNA follows: TGTGCCAGTAGTATAGACCTTTCCCAGTCGGCGGGGGCTTTCTTT. Translating gives CASSIDLSQSAGAFF.

The V call is TRBV7-2, the J call TRBJ2-7; D is possibly TRBD2 (6 bases). V shed 5 bases and J shed 4 bases, with 18 bases lying between them. Germline V CDR1 and CDR2: SGHTA, FQGNSA. This CDR3 has 15 residues. The CDR3 loop reads CASSNRDFDRYEQYF. CDR3 DNA sequence: TGTGCCAGCAGCAACCGGGACTTTGATAGGTACGAGCAGTACTTC.

This clone has just a few counts. The V gene is TRBV15, the J gene TRBJ1-3; maybe TRBD1 (5 bases). Germline values: CDR1 LNHNV, CDR2 YYDKDF (reference sequence). V was shortened by 1 base and J by 0 bases, with 7 bases between the two germline ends. The CDR3 totals 15 residues. The CDR3 coding sequence is TGTGCCACCAGCAGAGGGGGCGTCTCTGGAAACACCATATATTTT. Translating it yields CATSRGGVSGNTIYF.

The chain carries TRBV19 and TRBJ1-2; weak D call: TRBD1 (6 bases). Trimming left V 10 bases short and J 4 bases short, with 13 bases between. Germline V gene lookup returns CDR1 LNHDA and CDR2 SQIVND (reference sequence). The CDR3 runs 12 residues. The CDR3 sequence: CAIGGQTYGYTF. The CDR3 nucleotides are TGTGCCATCGGCGGACAGACCTATGGCTACACCTTC.

This clone came up once. The V gene is TRBV11-2, the J gene TRBJ2-3; D is unclear. Looked up from germline, CDR1 is SGHAT and CDR2 is FQNNGV. V was trimmed by 1 base and J by 6 bases, leaving 11 bases between them. CDR3 length: 14 residues. The CDR3: CASSLGAFLDTQYF. The CDR3 nucleotides read TGTGCCAGCAGCTTAGGGGCGTTCCTCGATACGCAGTATTTT.

In this sample, this clone turned up once. The V gene is TRBV5-1, the J gene TRBJ2-7; 7 nucleotides line up with TRBD1. Germline trimming cut 4 bases from V and 3 bases from J; bases unmatched to any gene: 10. The CDR3 is made up of 15 amino acids. From germline, CDR1 is SGHRS and CDR2 YFSETQ. This CDR3 reads CASSNTGTELYEQYF. The CDR3 nucleotides read TGCGCCAGCAGCAATACCGGGACAGAACTCTACGAGCAGTACTTC.

This clone has a single count. The chain employs TRBV5-4 and TRBJ2-5; possible D gene TRBD2, 6 bases. There are 15 residues in the CDR3. The germline CDR1 and CDR2 sequences are SGHNT and YYREEE (reference sequence). Deletions cut 0 bases from V and 5 bases from J, with 14 bases between. The CDR3 protein is CASSLVSGNAETQYF. In nucleotides, the CDR3 is TGTGCCAGCAGCTTGGTTAGCGGTAACGCGGAGACCCAGTACTTC.

The V call is TRBV28, the J call TRBJ2-4; D may correspond to TRBD1 or TRBD2 (5 bases each). CDR1 is MDHEN, CDR2 SYDVKM, per germline. The CDR3 is made up of 15 amino acids. V lost 5 bases and J lost 0, with 11 bases in between. The CDR3 nucleotides are TGTGCCAGCAGTCCGGGGACGACAGCCAAAAACATTCAGTACTTC. It yields the protein CASSPGTTAKNIQYF. Combining the CDR3 with reference TRBV28 and TRBJ2-4 gives the whole variable domain DVKVTQSSRYLVKRTGEKVFLECVQDMDHENMFWYRQDPGLGLRLIYFSYDVKMKEKGDIPEGYSVSREKKERFSLILESASTNQTSMYLCASSPGTTAKNIQYFGAGTRLSVL.

This clone turned up a few times. The chain employs TRBV14 and TRBJ2-7; 8 bases align to TRBD2. The germline V gene encodes CDR1 SGHDN and CDR2 FVKESK. The CDR3 is made up of 13 amino acids. Unmatched junction bases numbered 3, after V lost 2 bases and J lost 6 bases. The CDR3 region has the DNA TGTGCCAGCAGCCAATCCGCGGGGGGCGAGCAGTACTTC. Its protein product is CASSQSAGGEQYF. The variable domain in full, completed from reference TRBV14 and TRBJ2-7, reads EAGVTQFPSHSVIEKGQTVTLRCDPISGHDNLYWYRRVMGKEIKFLLHFVKESKQDESGMPNNRFLAERTGGTYSTLKVQPAELEDSGVYFCASSQSAGGEQYFGPGTRLTVT.

The chain employs TRBV28 and TRBJ2-4; D call uncertain. V lost 3 bases and J lost 2, with 11 bases in between. This CDR3 has 15 amino acids. CDR1 MDHEN and CDR2 SYDVKM come from the germline V gene. This CDR3 reads CASSFPSLTKNIQYF. The CDR3 region has the DNA TGTGCCAGCAGTTTCCCCAGCCTAACCAAAAACATTCAGTACTTC.

V gene TRBV5-4 combines with J gene TRBJ2-3, with D possibly matching TRBD2 (6 bases). The CDR3 is made up of 13 amino acids. V was shortened by 0 bases and J by 15 bases, with 17 bases between the two germline ends. Germline V CDR1 and CDR2: SGHNT, YYREEE (reference sequence). The DNA for the CDR3 is TGTGCCAGCAGCTTGGCCGACGGGACTGACGGATATTTT. Protein: CASSLADGTDGYF.

This rearrangement joins TRBV29-1 to TRBJ1-1, with D uncertain. The CDR3 consists of 13 residues. Trimming left V 8 bases short and J 8 bases short, with 21 bases between. The germline CDR1 and CDR2 sequences are SQVTM and ANQGSEA. Written as DNA, the CDR3 is TGCAGCCCCAATCGCCCCGAGGTCCCCGAAGCTTTCTTT. Translation gives CSPNRPEVPEAFF.

The chain carries TRBV10-1 and TRBJ2-7, with D possibly TRBD1 on 5 matching bases. V lost 1 base and J 1 base, leaving 8 bases between the germline ends. From germline, CDR1 is WNHNN and CDR2 SYGVQD (reference sequence). CDR3 size: 14 residues. Written as DNA, the CDR3 is TGCGCCAGCAGTGAGTTCCAGGGTTCCTACGAGCAGTACTTC. Protein: CASSEFQGSYEQYF.